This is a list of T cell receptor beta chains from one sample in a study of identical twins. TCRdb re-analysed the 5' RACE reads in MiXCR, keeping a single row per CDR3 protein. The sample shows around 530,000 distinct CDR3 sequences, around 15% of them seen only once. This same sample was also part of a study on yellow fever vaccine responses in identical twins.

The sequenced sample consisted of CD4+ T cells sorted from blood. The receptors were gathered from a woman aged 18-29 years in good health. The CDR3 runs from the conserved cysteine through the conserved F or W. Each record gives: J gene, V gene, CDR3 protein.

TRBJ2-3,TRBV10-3,CAIRAGSTDTQYF
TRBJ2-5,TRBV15,CATSRDLAGASKETQYF
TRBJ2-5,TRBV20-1,CSAAPWYF
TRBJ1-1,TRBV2,CARGTLNTEAFF
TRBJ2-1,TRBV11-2,CASSLEGGRGPGNEQFF
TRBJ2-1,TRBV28,CASCASGSTKWNEQFF
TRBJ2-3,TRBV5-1,CASWRPRRGSTDTQYF
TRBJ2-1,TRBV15,CATTHISGSRYNEQFF
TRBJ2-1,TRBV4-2,CASSQASGPQGNEQFF
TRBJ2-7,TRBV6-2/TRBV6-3,CASSPGTKSVNEQYF
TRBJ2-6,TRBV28,CASRTGNAGANVLTF
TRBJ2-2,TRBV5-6,CASSLLDRRTGELFF
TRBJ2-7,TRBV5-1,CASSLDAGAREQYF
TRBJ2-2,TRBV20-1,CSARGNTGELFF
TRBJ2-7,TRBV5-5,CASSLRQDYEQYF
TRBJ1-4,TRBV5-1,CASSLVGLAVNEKLFF
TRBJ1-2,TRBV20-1,CSAQPDRVYGYTF
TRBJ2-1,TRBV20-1,CSARPARTYNEQFF
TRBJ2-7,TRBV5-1,CASSLRPAEQYF
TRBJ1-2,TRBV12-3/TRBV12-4,CASSFLQGPSYGYTF
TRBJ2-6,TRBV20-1,CSARVWGQNSGANVLTF
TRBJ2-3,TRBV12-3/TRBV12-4,CASKPSGHSTDTQYF
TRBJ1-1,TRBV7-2,CASSAATTWNTEAFF
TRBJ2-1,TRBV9,CASSVGGGISYNEQFF
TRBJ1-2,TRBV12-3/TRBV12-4,CASTERYRGGYGYTF
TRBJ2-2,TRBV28,CASSQAGGAATGELFF
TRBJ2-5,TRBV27,CASKGQTSGAPGETQYF
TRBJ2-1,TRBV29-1,CSVVAESSYNEQFF
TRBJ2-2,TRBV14,CASSQSLPNTGELFF
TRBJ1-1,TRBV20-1,CSASQLSTEAFF
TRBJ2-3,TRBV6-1,CASSRLAGVVDTQYF
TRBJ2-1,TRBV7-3,CASSPSFNGGEQFF
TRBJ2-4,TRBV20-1,CSAREFPSEAKNIQYF
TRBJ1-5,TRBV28,CASSVPRTGYQPQHF
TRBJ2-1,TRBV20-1,CSVVGGPYNEQFF
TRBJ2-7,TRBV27,CASTPTGTRFVEQYF
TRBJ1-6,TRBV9,CASSVYGTHYNSPLHF
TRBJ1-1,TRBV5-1,CASSLASQTATEAFF
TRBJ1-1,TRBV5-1,CASSLEQGGAFF
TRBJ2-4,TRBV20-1,CSGTYAKNIQYF
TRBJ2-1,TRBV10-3,CATFGQPYNEQFF
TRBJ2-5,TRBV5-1,CASSRREGRVPQETQYF
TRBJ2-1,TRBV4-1,CASSQGSGTSGLNEQFF
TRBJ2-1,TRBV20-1,CSATGLAHYNEQFF
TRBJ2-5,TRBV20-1,CCPPSLGRGATQETQYF
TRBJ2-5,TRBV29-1,CSVRDSLQETQYF
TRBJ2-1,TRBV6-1,CASSVGGVSYNEQFF
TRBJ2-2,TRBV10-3,CAITGQGVTGELFF
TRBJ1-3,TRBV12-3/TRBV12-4,CASSFLVTLSSGNTIYF
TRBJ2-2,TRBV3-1,CASSLKGANTGELFF
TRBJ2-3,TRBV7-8,CASSASTLDTQYF
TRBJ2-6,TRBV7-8,CASSLAKRGSGANVLTF